This T cell receptor beta chain was identified in a study of blood T cell repertoires in COVID-19. Data came from immunoSEQ multiplex PCR; TCRdb stores just in-frame clones and leaves some out. The sample carries tens of thousands of clones, 80% recorded once. This CDR3 is built from 15 residues. The ends were cut back, 4 bases at V and 6 bases at J, with 16 bases in the middle. The germline V gene has CDR1 SEHNR and CDR2 FQNEAQ (reference sequence). The receptor was derived from a woman in her seventies with acute or convalescent COVID-19. Material for sequencing was peripheral blood. The V call is TRBV7-9, the J call TRBJ1-5; D might be TRBD1 (5 bases). CDR3 residues: CASSSDPGVGQPQHF. CDR3 bases: TGTGCCAGCAGCTCCGATCCGGGGGTTGGTCAGCCCCAGCATTTT.